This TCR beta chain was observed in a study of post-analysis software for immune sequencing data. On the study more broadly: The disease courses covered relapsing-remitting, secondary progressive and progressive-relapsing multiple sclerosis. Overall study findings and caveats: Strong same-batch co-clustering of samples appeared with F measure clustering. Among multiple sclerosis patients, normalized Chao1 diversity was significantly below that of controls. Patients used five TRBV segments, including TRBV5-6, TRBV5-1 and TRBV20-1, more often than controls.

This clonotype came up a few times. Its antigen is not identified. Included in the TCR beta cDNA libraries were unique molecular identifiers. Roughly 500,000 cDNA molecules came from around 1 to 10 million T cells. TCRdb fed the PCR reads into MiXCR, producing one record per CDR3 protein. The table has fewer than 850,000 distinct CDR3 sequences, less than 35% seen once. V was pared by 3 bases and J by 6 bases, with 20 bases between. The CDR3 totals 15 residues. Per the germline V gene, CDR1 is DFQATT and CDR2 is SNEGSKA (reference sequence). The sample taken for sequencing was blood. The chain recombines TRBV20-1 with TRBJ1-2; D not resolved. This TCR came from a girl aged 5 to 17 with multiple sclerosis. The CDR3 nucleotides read TGCAGTGCTAGTTCGACTCCAACGGTTAGCCATGGCTACACCTTC. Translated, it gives CSASSTPTVSHGYTF.